This TCR beta chain is from a study of blood T cell repertoires in COVID-19. Study in general: The United States, Italy and Spain provided the acute and convalescent COVID-19 samples. PBMCs, B-cell-depleted T cells, or T cells were the source of the cDNA or gDNA that made up the material.

This clone was detected only once. CDR3 length: 16 amino acids. Germline V gene data show CDR1 as MGHRA and CDR2 as YSYEKL. The V gene lost 8 bases and the J gene lost 0 bases, with 17 bases spanning the gap. Here immunoSEQ multiplex PCR was the method, and the copy in TCRdb shows in-frame clones only, minus some. The table has some 220,000 clones, 84% seen once. Sequenced sample: peripheral blood. The chain recombines TRBV4-1 with TRBJ2-1; the D gene is possibly TRBD2 (5 bases). The sequence was collected from a man aged 45 to 65 with acute or convalescent COVID-19. The CDR3 region is CASATSTRDSYNEQFF. The DNA of the CDR3 is TGCGCCAGCGCTACTAGTACCCGCGACTCCTACAATGAGCAGTTCTTC.